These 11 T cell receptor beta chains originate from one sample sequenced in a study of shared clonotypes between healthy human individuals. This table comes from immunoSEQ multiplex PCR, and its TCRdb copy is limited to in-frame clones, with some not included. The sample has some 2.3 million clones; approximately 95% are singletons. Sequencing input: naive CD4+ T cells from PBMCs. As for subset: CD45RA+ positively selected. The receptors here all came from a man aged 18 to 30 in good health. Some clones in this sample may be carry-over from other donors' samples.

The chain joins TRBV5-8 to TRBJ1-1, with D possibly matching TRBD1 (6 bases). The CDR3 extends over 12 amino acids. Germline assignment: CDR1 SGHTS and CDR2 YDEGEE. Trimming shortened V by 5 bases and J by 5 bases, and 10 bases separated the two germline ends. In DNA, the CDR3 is TGTGCCAGCAGGTCTACAGGGACTGAAGCTTTCTTT. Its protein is CASRSTGTEAFF.

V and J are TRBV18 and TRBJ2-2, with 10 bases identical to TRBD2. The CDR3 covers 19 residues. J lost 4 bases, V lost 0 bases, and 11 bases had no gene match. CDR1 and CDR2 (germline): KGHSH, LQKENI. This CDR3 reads CASSPPGLAASLTTGELFF. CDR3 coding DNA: TGTGCCAGCTCACCACCAGGACTAGCGGCGAGCCTTACCACCGGGGAGCTGTTTTTT.

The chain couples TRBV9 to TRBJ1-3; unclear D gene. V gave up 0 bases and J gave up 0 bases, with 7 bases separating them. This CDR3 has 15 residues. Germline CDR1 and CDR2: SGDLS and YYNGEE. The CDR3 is CASSVEASSGNTIYF. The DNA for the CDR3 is TGTGCCAGCAGCGTAGAGGCGAGCTCTGGAAACACCATATATTTT.

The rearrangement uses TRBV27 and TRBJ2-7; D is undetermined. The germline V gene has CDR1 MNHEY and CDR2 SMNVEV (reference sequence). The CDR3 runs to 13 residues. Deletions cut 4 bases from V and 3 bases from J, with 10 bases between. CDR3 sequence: CASSSRRVYEQYF. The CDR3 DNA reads TGTGCCAGCAGTTCGCGACGGGTCTACGAGCAGTACTTC.

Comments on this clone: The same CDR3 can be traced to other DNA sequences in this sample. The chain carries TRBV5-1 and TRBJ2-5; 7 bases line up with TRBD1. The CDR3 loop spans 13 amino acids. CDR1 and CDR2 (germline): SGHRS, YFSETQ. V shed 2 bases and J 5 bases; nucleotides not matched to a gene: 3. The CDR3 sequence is CASSLQGSETQYF. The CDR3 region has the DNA TGCGCCAGCAGCTTACAGGGGTCCGAGACCCAGTACTTC. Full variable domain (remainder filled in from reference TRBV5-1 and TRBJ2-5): KAGVTQTPRYLIKTRGQQVTLSCSPISGHRSVSWYQQTPGQGLQFLFEYFSETQRNKGNFPGRFSGRQFSNSRSEMNVSTLELGDSALYLCASSLQGSETQYFGPGTRLLVL.

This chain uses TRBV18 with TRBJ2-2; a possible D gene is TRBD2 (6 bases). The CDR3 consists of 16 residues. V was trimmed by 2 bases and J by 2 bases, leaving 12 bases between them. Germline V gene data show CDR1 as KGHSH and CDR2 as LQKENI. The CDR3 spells CASSPILGTNTGELFF. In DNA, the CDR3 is TGTGCCAGCTCACCAATTCTTGGGACTAACACCGGGGAGCTGTTTTTT.

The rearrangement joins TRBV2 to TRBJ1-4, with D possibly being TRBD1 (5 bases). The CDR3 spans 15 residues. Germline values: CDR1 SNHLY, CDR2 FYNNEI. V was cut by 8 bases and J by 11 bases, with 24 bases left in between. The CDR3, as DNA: TGTGCCAGCCTCCAGGCGGGGAGGGGAGAAGGGAAACTGTTTTTT. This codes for CASLQAGRGEGKLFF.

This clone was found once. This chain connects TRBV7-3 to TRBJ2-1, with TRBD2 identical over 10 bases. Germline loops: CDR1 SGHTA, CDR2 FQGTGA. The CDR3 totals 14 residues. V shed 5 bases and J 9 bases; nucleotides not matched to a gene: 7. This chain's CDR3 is CASSPGTSVSEQFF. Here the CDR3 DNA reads TGTGCCAGCAGCCCCGGGACTAGCGTCAGTGAGCAGTTCTTC.

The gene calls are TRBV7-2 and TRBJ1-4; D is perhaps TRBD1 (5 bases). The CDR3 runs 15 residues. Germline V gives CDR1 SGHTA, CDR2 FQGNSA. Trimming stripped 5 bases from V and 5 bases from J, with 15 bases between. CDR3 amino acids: CASSQRPGGNEKLFF. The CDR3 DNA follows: TGTGCCAGCAGCCAGCGTCCCGGGGGGAATGAAAAACTGTTTTTT.

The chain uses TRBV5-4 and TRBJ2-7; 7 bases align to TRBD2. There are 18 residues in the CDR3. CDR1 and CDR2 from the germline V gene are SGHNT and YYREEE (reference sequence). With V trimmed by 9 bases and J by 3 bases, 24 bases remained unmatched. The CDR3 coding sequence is TGTGCCAACTTAGGTACGAAGTTTCAGGGACTACTCCTCTACGAGCAGTACTTC. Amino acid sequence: CANLGTKFQGLLLYEQYF.

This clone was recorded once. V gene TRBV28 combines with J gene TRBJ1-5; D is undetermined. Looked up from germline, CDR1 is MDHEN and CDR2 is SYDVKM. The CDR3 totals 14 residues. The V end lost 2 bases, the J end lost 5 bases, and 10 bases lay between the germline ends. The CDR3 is CASSLDGRDQPQHF. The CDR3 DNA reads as TGTGCCAGCAGTTTAGATGGGCGCGATCAGCCCCAGCATTTT.